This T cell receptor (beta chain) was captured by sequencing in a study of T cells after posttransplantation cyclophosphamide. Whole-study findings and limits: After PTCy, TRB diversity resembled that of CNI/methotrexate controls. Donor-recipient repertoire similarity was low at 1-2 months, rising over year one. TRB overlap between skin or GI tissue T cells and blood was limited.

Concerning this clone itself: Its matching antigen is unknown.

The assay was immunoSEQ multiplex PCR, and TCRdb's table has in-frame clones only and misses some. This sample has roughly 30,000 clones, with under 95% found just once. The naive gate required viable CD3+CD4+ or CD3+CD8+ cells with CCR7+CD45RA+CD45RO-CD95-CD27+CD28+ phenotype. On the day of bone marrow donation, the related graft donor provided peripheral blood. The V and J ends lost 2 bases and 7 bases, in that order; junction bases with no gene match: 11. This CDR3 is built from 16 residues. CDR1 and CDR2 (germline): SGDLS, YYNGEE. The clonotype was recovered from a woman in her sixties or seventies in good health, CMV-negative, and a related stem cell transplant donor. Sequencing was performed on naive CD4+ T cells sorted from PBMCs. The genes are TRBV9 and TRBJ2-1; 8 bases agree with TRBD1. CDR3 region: CASSVRGPLIPNEQFF. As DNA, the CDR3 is TGTGCCAGCAGCGTCAGGGGGCCCCTCATTCCAAATGAGCAGTTCTTC. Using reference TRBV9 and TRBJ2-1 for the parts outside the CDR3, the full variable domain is DSGVTQTPKHLITATGQRVTLRCSPRSGDLSVYWYQQSLDQGLQFLIQYYNGEERAKGNILERFSAQQFPDLHSELNLSSLELGDSALYFCASSVRGPLIPNEQFFGPGTRLTVL.